A single T cell receptor (beta chain) is shown here with its context. This sample was included in a study of T cell changes during pregnancy in multiple sclerosis. Produced via immunoSEQ multiplex PCR; TCRdb's table is partial and in-frame only. The table records just under 65,000 clones, 91% of them present only once. The ends lost 0 bases at V and 5 bases at J; junction bases unmatched: 8. There are 16 residues in the CDR3. In germline, CDR1 is LGHNA, CDR2 YNFKEQ. This material consisted of peripheral blood, taken after pregnancy. The rearrangement links TRBV4-2 to TRBJ2-5; 8 nucleotides match TRBD1. The receptor was isolated from a female donor in good health, enrolled as a control in a pregnancy study. DNA of the CDR3: TGTGCCAGCAGCCAAGATTCCGCAGGGGGCGCGGAGACCCAGTACTTC. As protein: CASSQDSAGGAETQYF.